The rows below give T cell receptor beta chains drawn from one sample of a study of shared clonotypes between healthy human individuals. Sequenced by immunoSEQ multiplex PCR; TCRdb stores in-frame clones only, minus some. The sample consists of over 2 million clones, about nine tenths of them appearing once. Input material: naive CD4+ T cells from PBMCs. The receptors were sampled from a man aged 18 to 29 in good health. Some clones in this sample may be carry-over from other donors' samples. The CDR3 runs from the conserved cysteine through the conserved F or W. The D gene is left open where the match is weak. Clone size appears in some rows only: once, few, many, or a class for an expanded clone.

clone_size: -; d_call: -; cdr3_length: 14; v_call: TRBV7-9; j_call: TRBJ2-1; cdr3_aa: CATQTLDNYNEQFF; cdr3_nt: TGTGCCACCCAAACCTTGGACAACTACAATGAGCAGTTCTTC
clone_size: -; d_call: -; cdr3_length: 11; v_call: TRBV5-1; j_call: TRBJ2-1; cdr3_aa: CASSLGNEQFF; cdr3_nt: TGCGCCAGCAGCTTGGGCAATGAGCAGTTCTTC
clone_size: -; d_call: -; cdr3_length: 15; v_call: TRBV19; j_call: TRBJ1-2; cdr3_aa: CASKRLFQGNYGYTF; cdr3_nt: TGTGCCAGTAAACGTCTCTTCCAGGGTAACTATGGCTACACCTTC
clone_size: few; d_call: -; cdr3_length: 13; v_call: TRBV4-1; j_call: TRBJ1-1; cdr3_aa: CASSQAYNTEAFF; cdr3_nt: TGCGCCAGCAGCCAAGCGTATAACACTGAAGCTTTCTTT
clone_size: -; d_call: -; cdr3_length: 14; v_call: TRBV6-5; j_call: TRBJ2-5; cdr3_aa: CASGLNGPKETQYF; cdr3_nt: TGTGCCAGCGGTCTGAATGGACCAAAGGAGACCCAGTACTTC
clone_size: -; d_call: -; cdr3_length: 15; v_call: TRBV28; j_call: TRBJ2-3; cdr3_aa: CASSFPGTASDTQYF; cdr3_nt: TGTGCCAGCAGTTTCCCTGGGACTGCAAGCGATACGCAGTATTTT
clone_size: -; d_call: -; cdr3_length: 12; v_call: TRBV11-2; j_call: TRBJ2-7; cdr3_aa: CASSLGTYEQYF; cdr3_nt: TGTGCCAGCAGCTTAGGCACCTACGAGCAGTACTTC
clone_size: once; d_call: -; cdr3_length: 13; v_call: TRBV30; j_call: TRBJ1-1; cdr3_aa: CAWSSLGGTEAFF; cdr3_nt: TGTGCCTGGAGTTCACTGGGGGGGACTGAAGCTTTCTTT
clone_size: -; d_call: -; cdr3_length: 14; v_call: TRBV9; j_call: TRBJ2-5; cdr3_aa: CASSARHVSETQYF; cdr3_nt: TGTGCCAGCAGCGCCAGACACGTTTCAGAGACCCAGTACTTC
clone_size: -; d_call: TRBD2; cdr3_length: 19; v_call: TRBV7-2; j_call: TRBJ2-2; cdr3_aa: CASSSRSGGTPRVTGELFF; cdr3_nt: TGTGCCAGCAGCTCCCGTTCGGGGGGGACACCCCGAGTCACCGGGGAGCTGTTTTTT
clone_size: few; d_call: TRBD1; cdr3_length: 15; v_call: TRBV5-1; j_call: TRBJ2-2; cdr3_aa: CASSHGTANTGELFF; cdr3_nt: TGCGCCAGCAGCCACGGGACAGCGAACACCGGGGAGCTGTTTTTT
clone_size: -; d_call: TRBD1; cdr3_length: 12; v_call: TRBV9; j_call: TRBJ1-1; cdr3_aa: CASSPDRGEAFF; cdr3_nt: TGTGCCAGCAGCCCCGACAGGGGTGAAGCTTTCTTT
clone_size: few; d_call: -; cdr3_length: 14; v_call: TRBV6-1; j_call: TRBJ1-5; cdr3_aa: CASSEFQNLQPQHF; cdr3_nt: TGTGCCAGCAGTGAATTCCAAAATCTTCAGCCCCAGCATTTT
clone_size: -; d_call: -; cdr3_length: 14; v_call: TRBV27; j_call: TRBJ1-5; cdr3_aa: CASSLRGLGQPQHF; cdr3_nt: TGTGCCAGCAGTTTACGCGGGTTGGGACAGCCCCAGCATTTT
clone_size: -; d_call: -; cdr3_length: 14; v_call: TRBV5-4; j_call: TRBJ2-3; cdr3_aa: CASSLLGSPDTQYF; cdr3_nt: TGTGCCAGCAGCTTGTTGGGCTCCCCAGATACGCAGTATTTT
clone_size: -; d_call: TRBD1; cdr3_length: 13; v_call: TRBV27; j_call: TRBJ2-7; cdr3_aa: CASMRGQGIEQYF; cdr3_nt: TGTGCCAGCATGAGGGGGCAGGGGATCGAGCAGTACTTC
clone_size: -; d_call: -; cdr3_length: 13; v_call: TRBV6-6; j_call: TRBJ2-7; cdr3_aa: CASALRDRYEQYF; cdr3_nt: TGTGCCAGCGCCCTCCGGGACCGCTACGAGCAGTACTTC
clone_size: -; d_call: TRBD2; cdr3_length: 15; v_call: TRBV7-8; j_call: TRBJ2-7; cdr3_aa: CASSYVAGATYEQYF; cdr3_nt: TGTGCCAGCAGCTACGTAGCGGGAGCGACCTACGAGCAGTACTTC
clone_size: -; d_call: -; cdr3_length: 11; v_call: TRBV15; j_call: TRBJ1-3; cdr3_aa: CATSRGNTIYF; cdr3_nt: TGTGCCACCAGCAGAGGAAACACCATATATTTT
clone_size: -; d_call: -; cdr3_length: 17; v_call: TRBV5-6; j_call: TRBJ2-1; cdr3_aa: CATSGTRGQSSYNEQFF; cdr3_nt: TGTGCCACCTCCGGGACCCGCGGTCAGAGCTCCTACAATGAGCAGTTCTTC
clone_size: -; d_call: -; cdr3_length: 13; v_call: TRBV25-1; j_call: TRBJ1-1; cdr3_aa: CASSENGVTEAFF; cdr3_nt: TGTGCCAGCAGTGAAAACGGGGTCACTGAAGCTTTCTTT
clone_size: -; d_call: TRBD1; cdr3_length: 15; v_call: TRBV10-2; j_call: TRBJ2-1; cdr3_aa: CASSPLGQGADEQFF; cdr3_nt: TGCGCCAGCAGTCCCCTAGGGCAGGGGGCCGATGAGCAGTTCTTC
clone_size: -; d_call: -; cdr3_length: 15; v_call: TRBV6-1; j_call: TRBJ1-2; cdr3_aa: CASSAAPAALYGYTF; cdr3_nt: TGTGCCAGCAGTGCCGCCCCTGCTGCCCTCTATGGCTACACCTTC
clone_size: -; d_call: TRBD2; cdr3_length: 13; v_call: TRBV6-4; j_call: TRBJ2-7; cdr3_aa: CASSSTPGLAYHF; cdr3_nt: TGTGCCAGCAGCTCGACACCGGGACTAGCGTACCACTTC
clone_size: -; d_call: -; cdr3_length: 16; v_call: TRBV9; j_call: TRBJ2-5; cdr3_aa: CASSVGWGESSETQYF; cdr3_nt: TGTGCCAGCAGCGTGGGTTGGGGTGAGTCTTCGGAGACCCAGTACTTC
clone_size: -; d_call: -; cdr3_length: 19; v_call: TRBV4-1; j_call: TRBJ2-1; cdr3_aa: CASSHLMGDSEVSYNEQFF; cdr3_nt: TGCGCCAGCAGCCACCTCATGGGGGATTCGGAGGTCTCCTACAATGAGCAGTTCTTC
clone_size: once; d_call: -; cdr3_length: 12; v_call: TRBV5-1; j_call: TRBJ2-1; cdr3_aa: CASSSSSDEQFF; cdr3_nt: TGCGCCAGCAGCTCTTCCTCGGATGAGCAGTTCTTC
clone_size: -; d_call: TRBD2; cdr3_length: 16; v_call: TRBV7-3; j_call: TRBJ2-3; cdr3_aa: CASSLGSGVSTDTQYF; cdr3_nt: TGTGCCAGCAGCTTAGGTAGCGGGGTCAGCACAGATACGCAGTATTTT
clone_size: -; d_call: TRBD2; cdr3_length: 16; v_call: TRBV5-4; j_call: TRBJ2-3; cdr3_aa: CASSLRLAGGTDTQYF; cdr3_nt: TGTGCCAGCAGCTTGCGGCTAGCGGGGGGCACAGATACGCAGTATTTT
clone_size: -; d_call: TRBD1; cdr3_length: 15; v_call: TRBV4-1; j_call: TRBJ2-1; cdr3_aa: CASSQDLIQGDEQFF; cdr3_nt: TGCGCCAGCAGCCAAGATCTCATACAGGGGGATGAGCAGTTCTTC
clone_size: few; d_call: -; cdr3_length: 13; v_call: TRBV27; j_call: TRBJ1-5; cdr3_aa: CASTSGPNQPQHF; cdr3_nt: TGTGCCAGCACCTCTGGACCCAATCAGCCCCAGCATTTT
clone_size: -; d_call: TRBD1; cdr3_length: 15; v_call: TRBV6-5; j_call: TRBJ1-4; cdr3_aa: CASSLNRGGNEKLFF; cdr3_nt: TGTGCCAGCAGCTTAAACAGGGGAGGAAATGAAAAACTGTTTTTT
clone_size: -; d_call: TRBD1; cdr3_length: 15; v_call: TRBV9; j_call: TRBJ1-3; cdr3_aa: CASSPLGTDGNTIYF; cdr3_nt: TGTGCCAGCAGCCCTCTGGGGACAGATGGAAACACCATATATTTT
clone_size: -; d_call: -; cdr3_length: 14; v_call: TRBV7-3; j_call: TRBJ2-5; cdr3_aa: CASSPPGIGETQYF; cdr3_nt: TGTGCCAGCAGCCCCCCAGGGATAGGAGAGACCCAGTACTTC
clone_size: -; d_call: -; cdr3_length: 13; v_call: TRBV7-9; j_call: TRBJ1-2; cdr3_aa: CASSLGSDYGYTF; cdr3_nt: TGTGCCAGCAGCTTAGGGTCAGACTATGGCTACACCTTC
clone_size: -; d_call: TRBD2; cdr3_length: 16; v_call: TRBV9; j_call: TRBJ2-3; cdr3_aa: CASSVGPGLGTDTQYF; cdr3_nt: TGTGCCAGCAGCGTAGGACCGGGACTAGGCACAGATACGCAGTATTTT
clone_size: -; d_call: TRBD2; cdr3_length: 13; v_call: TRBV19; j_call: TRBJ2-2; cdr3_aa: CASGREVRGELFF; cdr3_nt: TGTGCCAGCGGACGGGAGGTGAGGGGGGAGCTGTTTTTT
clone_size: -; d_call: TRBD1; cdr3_length: 16; v_call: TRBV7-9; j_call: TRBJ1-1; cdr3_aa: CASSLADRGSGAEAFF; cdr3_nt: TGTGCCAGCAGCTTAGCCGACAGGGGATCGGGGGCTGAAGCTTTCTTT
clone_size: few; d_call: -; cdr3_length: 15; v_call: TRBV25-1; j_call: TRBJ1-2; cdr3_aa: CASSWGGRGLGGYTF; cdr3_nt: TGTGCCAGCAGTTGGGGTGGCAGGGGCCTAGGAGGCTACACCTTC
clone_size: -; d_call: -; cdr3_length: 12; v_call: TRBV29-1; j_call: TRBJ2-5; cdr3_aa: CSADGVGETQYF; cdr3_nt: TGCAGCGCTGACGGGGTAGGAGAGACCCAGTACTTC
clone_size: -; d_call: TRBD1; cdr3_length: 15; v_call: TRBV10-3; j_call: TRBJ2-7; cdr3_aa: CAISSRDRGNHEQYF; cdr3_nt: TGTGCCATCAGTTCAAGGGACAGGGGGAACCACGAGCAGTACTTC